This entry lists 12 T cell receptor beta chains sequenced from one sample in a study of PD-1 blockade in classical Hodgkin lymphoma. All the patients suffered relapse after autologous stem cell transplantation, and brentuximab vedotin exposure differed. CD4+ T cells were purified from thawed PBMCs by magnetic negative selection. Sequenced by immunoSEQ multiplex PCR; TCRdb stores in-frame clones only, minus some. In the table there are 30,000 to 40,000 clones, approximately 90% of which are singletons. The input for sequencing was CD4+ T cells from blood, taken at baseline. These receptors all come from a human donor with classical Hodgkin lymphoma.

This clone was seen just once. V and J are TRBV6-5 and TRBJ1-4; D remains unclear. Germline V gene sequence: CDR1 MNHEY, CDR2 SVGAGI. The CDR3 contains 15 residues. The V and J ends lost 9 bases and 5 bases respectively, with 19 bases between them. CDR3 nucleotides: TGTGCCAGTCGGCCAGGCAGACCCCGAAATGAAAAACTGTTTTTT. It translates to CASRPGRPRNEKLFF.

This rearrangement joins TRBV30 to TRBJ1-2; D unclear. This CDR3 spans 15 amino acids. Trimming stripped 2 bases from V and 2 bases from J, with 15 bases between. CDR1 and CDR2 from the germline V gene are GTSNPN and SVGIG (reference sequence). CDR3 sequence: CAWSSPAGLNYGYTF. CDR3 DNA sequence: TGTGCCTGGAGTTCCCCAGCGGGGTTAAACTATGGCTACACCTTC.

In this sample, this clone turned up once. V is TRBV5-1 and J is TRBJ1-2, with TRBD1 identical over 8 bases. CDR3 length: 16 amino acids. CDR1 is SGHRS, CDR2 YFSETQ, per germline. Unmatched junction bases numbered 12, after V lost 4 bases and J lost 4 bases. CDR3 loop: CASSPYPTDRGYGYTF. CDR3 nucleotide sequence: TGCGCCAGCAGCCCTTACCCGACCGACAGGGGCTATGGCTACACCTTC. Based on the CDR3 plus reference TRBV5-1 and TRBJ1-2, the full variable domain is KAGVTQTPRYLIKTRGQQVTLSCSPISGHRSVSWYQQTPGQGLQFLFEYFSETQRNKGNFPGRFSGRQFSNSRSEMNVSTLELGDSALYLCASSPYPTDRGYGYTFGSGTRLTVV.

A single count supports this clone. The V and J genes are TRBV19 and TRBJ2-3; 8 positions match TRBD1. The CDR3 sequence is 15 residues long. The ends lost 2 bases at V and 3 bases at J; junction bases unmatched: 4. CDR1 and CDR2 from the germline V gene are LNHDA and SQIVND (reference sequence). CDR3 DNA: TGTGCCAGTAGTATACAGGGGGCCCTAACAGATACGCAGTATTTT. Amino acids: CASSIQGALTDTQYF.

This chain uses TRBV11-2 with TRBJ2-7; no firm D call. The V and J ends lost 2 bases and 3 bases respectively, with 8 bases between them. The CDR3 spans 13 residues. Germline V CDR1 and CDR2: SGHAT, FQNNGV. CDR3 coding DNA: TGTGCCAGCAGCTTAACCCCCAACTACGAGCAGTACTTC. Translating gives CASSLTPNYEQYF.

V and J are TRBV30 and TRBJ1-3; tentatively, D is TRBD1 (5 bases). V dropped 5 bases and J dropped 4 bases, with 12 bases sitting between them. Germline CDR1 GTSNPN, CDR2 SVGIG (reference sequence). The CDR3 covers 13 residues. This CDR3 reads CAWSRDGGNTIYF. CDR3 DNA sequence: TGTGCCTGGTCCCGGGACGGCGGAAACACCATATATTTT.

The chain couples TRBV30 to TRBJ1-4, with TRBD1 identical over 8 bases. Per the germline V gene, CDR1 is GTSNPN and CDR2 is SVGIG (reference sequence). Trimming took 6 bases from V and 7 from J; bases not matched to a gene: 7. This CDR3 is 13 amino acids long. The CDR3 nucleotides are TGTGCCTGCGCAGGGGGCGCAGGTGAAAAACTGTTTTTT. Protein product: CACAGGAGEKLFF.

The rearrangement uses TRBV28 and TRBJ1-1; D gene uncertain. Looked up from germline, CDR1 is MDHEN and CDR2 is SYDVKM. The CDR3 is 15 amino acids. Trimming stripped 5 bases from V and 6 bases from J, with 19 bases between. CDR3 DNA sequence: TGTGCCAGCAGTCGCCCGGGCCAACGGAAGGCTGAAGCTTTCTTT. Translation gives CASSRPGQRKAEAFF.

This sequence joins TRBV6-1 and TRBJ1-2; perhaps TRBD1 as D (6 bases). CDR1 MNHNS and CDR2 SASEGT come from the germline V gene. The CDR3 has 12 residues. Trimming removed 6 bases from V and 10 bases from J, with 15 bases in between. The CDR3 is CASRGQIVPYTF. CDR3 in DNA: TGTGCCAGCAGGGGACAAATTGTGCCCTACACCTTC.

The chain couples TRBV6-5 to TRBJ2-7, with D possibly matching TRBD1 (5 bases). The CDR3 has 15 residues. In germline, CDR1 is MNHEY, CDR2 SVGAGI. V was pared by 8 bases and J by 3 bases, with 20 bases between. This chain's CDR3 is CASSPFGSGRYEQYF. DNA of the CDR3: TGTGCCAGCTCACCATTTGGGTCAGGGCGCTACGAGCAGTACTTC.

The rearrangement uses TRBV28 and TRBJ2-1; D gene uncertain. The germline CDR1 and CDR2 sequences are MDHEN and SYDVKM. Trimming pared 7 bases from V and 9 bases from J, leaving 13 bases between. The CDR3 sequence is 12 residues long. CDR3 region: CASTARWAEQFF. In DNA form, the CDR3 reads TGTGCCAGCACCGCCCGGTGGGCTGAGCAGTTCTTC. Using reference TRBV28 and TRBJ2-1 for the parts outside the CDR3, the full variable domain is DVKVTQSSRYLVKRTGEKVFLECVQDMDHENMFWYRQDPGLGLRLIYFSYDVKMKEKGDIPEGYSVSREKKERFSLILESASTNQTSMYLCASTARWAEQFFGPGTRLTVL.

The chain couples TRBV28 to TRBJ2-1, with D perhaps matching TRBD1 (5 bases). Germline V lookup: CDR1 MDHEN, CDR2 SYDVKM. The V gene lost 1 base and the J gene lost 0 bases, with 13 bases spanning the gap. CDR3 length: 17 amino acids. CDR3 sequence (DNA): TGTGCCAGCAGTTTATTAGGGTTGGGGCACTCCTACAATGAGCAGTTCTTC. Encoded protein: CASSLLGLGHSYNEQFF. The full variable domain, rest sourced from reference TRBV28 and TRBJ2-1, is DVKVTQSSRYLVKRTGEKVFLECVQDMDHENMFWYRQDPGLGLRLIYFSYDVKMKEKGDIPEGYSVSREKKERFSLILESASTNQTSMYLCASSLLGLGHSYNEQFFGPGTRLTVL.